The 20 T cell receptor beta chains presented below share a single source sample, sequenced in a study of T cell responses to AZD1222 COVID-19 vaccine. Assay: immunoSEQ multiplex PCR; the TCRdb copy retains only in-frame clones and omits some. The sample carries 130,000 to 150,000 clones, approximately 90% recorded once. The material was peripheral blood, obtained on day 0 of AZD1222 vaccination. These receptors were taken from an adult in good health.

In this sample, this clone turned up a few times. This chain connects TRBV4-1 to TRBJ1-4; no definite D call. Per germline, CDR1 MGHRA and CDR2 YSYEKL. V gave up 0 bases and J gave up 4 bases, with 12 bases separating them. The CDR3 has 16 residues. CDR3 loop: CASSQEWSAINEKLFF. CDR3 nucleotide sequence: TGCGCCAGCAGCCAAGAATGGTCCGCGATTAATGAAAAACTGTTTTTT.

CDR3 bases: TGTGCCAGCAGCTTAGGAGGGGATCAGCCCCAGCATTTT. This gives the protein CASSLGGDQPQHF. V and J are TRBV7-2 and TRBJ1-5, with D perhaps matching TRBD1 (5 bases). CDR3 size: 13 residues. Per germline, CDR1 SGHTA and CDR2 FQGNSA. V dropped 1 base and J dropped 5 bases, with 6 bases sitting between them.

The chain joins TRBV7-2 to TRBJ1-1, with TRBD1 as a possible D gene (5 bases). Trimming shortened V by 4 bases and J by 4 bases, and 10 bases separated the two germline ends. Germline V CDR1 and CDR2: SGHTA, FQGNSA. The CDR3 covers 13 residues. The CDR3 region is CASSSGRGTEAFF. In DNA, the CDR3 is TGTGCCAGCAGCTCCGGTAGGGGCACTGAAGCTTTCTTT.

The gene calls are TRBV18 and TRBJ2-6; no clear D gene. The ends were cut back, 0 bases at V and 3 bases at J, with 3 bases in the middle. Germline-derived CDR1 and CDR2 are KGHSH and LQKENI. There are 14 residues in the CDR3. CDR3 sequence (DNA): TGTGCCAGCTCACCACCGGTTGGGGCCAACGTCCTGACTTTC. Translating gives CASSPPVGANVLTF.

This chain connects TRBV14 to TRBJ2-2; D remains ambiguous. V was shortened by 1 base and J by 5 bases, with 14 bases between the two germline ends. CDR1 is SGHDN, CDR2 FVKESK, per germline. The CDR3 consists of 16 residues. The CDR3 region is CASSQGWALRTGELFF. The CDR3 DNA reads as TGTGCCAGCAGCCAAGGGTGGGCGCTGAGGACCGGGGAGCTGTTTTTT.

The V gene is TRBV11-3, the J gene TRBJ2-5, with 8 bases matching TRBD2. Germline values: CDR1 SGHNT, CDR2 YENEEA. This CDR3 spans 14 amino acids. After removal of 5 bases from V and 3 bases from J, the junction contained 5 bases not matched to a gene. This CDR3 reads CASSPGLAEETQYF. For the CDR3, the DNA is TGTGCCAGCAGCCCCGGACTAGCAGAAGAGACCCAGTACTTC.

This chain links TRBV5-1 with TRBJ2-7; D possibly corresponds to TRBD1 (6 bases). V was clipped by 4 bases and J by 2 bases, with 13 bases between them. Germline-derived CDR1 and CDR2 are SGHRS and YFSETQ. This CDR3 comprises 14 residues. The CDR3 DNA reads as TGCGCCAGCAGCCAAGGGACAACACCCTACGAGCAGTACTTC. It is translated as CASSQGTTPYEQYF. The whole variable domain, filled in from reference TRBV5-1 and TRBJ2-7, reads KAGVTQTPRYLIKTRGQQVTLSCSPISGHRSVSWYQQTPGQGLQFLFEYFSETQRNKGNFPGRFSGRQFSNSRSEMNVSTLELGDSALYLCASSQGTTPYEQYFGPGTRLTVT.

This chain uses TRBV3-1 (or the pseudogene TRBV3-2) with TRBJ1-2; D is unclear. The V end was cut by 3 bases, the J end by 5 bases, with 16 bases between. The length of the CDR3 is 15 residues. In germline, CDR1 is LGHDT, CDR2 YNNKEL (reference sequence). The CDR3: CASSQTGFRRYGYTF. DNA for the CDR3: TGTGCCAGCAGCCAGACGGGATTTCGGAGATATGGCTACACCTTC.

The chain employs TRBV29-1 and TRBJ1-5; maybe TRBD1 (5 bases). V was trimmed by 1 base and J by 6 bases, leaving 10 bases between them. Germline assignment: CDR1 SQVTM and CDR2 ANQGSEA. CDR3 length equals 13 residues. CDR3: CSVEVAGGQPQHF. The DNA of the CDR3 is TGCAGCGTTGAAGTGGCCGGGGGTCAGCCCCAGCATTTT.

The chain uses TRBV7-8 and TRBJ1-5; the D is unclear. The germline V gene has CDR1 SGHVS and CDR2 FQNEAQ. The CDR3 is 16 residues long. Trimming cost V 7 bases and J 2 bases, with 18 bases left between them. The CDR3 DNA follows: TGTGCCAGCACCACAGACAAGGGTTCCGGCAATCAGCCCCAGCATTTT. Its translation is CASTTDKGSGNQPQHF. Together with reference TRBV7-8 and TRBJ1-5, the CDR3 gives the full variable domain: GAGVSQSPRYKVAKRGQDVALRCDPISGHVSLFWYQQALGQGPEFLTYFQNEAQLDKSGLPSDRFFAERPEGSVSTLKIQRTQQEDSAVYLCASTTDKGSGNQPQHFGDGTRLSIL.

The gene calls are TRBV4-2 and TRBJ2-7; TRBD1 aligns across 7 bases. CDR1 is LGHNA and CDR2 is YNFKEQ in the germline V gene. J lost 7 bases, V lost 0 bases, and 6 bases had no gene match. The CDR3 consists of 14 residues. CDR3 amino acids: CASSQDHHRGEQYF. The CDR3, as DNA: TGTGCCAGCAGCCAAGATCACCACAGGGGTGAGCAGTACTTC.

The chain uses TRBV9 and TRBJ1-5; the match to TRBD1 covers 7 bases. The CDR3 has 15 residues. CDR1 and CDR2 from the germline V gene are SGDLS and YYNGEE. The trim removed 0 bases at V and 7 bases at J, leaving 7 bases unmatched. DNA for the CDR3: TGTGCCAGCAGCGTAGACCCAAACAGGGGACAGCCCCAGCATTTT. Translation gives CASSVDPNRGQPQHF.

The chain joins TRBV12-3 or TRBV12-4 to TRBJ2-3, with D uncertain. This CDR3 has 11 amino acids. V shed 8 bases and J shed 4 bases, with 7 bases lying between them. The CDR3 protein is CASAHPDTQYF. The CDR3 DNA reads TGTGCCAGCGCCCACCCAGATACGCAGTATTTT.

The chain employs TRBV7-3 and TRBJ2-1, with 9 positions matching TRBD1. Germline assignment: CDR1 SGHTA and CDR2 FQGTGA. The junction had 11 bases not matched to a gene; V was cut back by 1 base and J by 10 bases. This CDR3 has 16 amino acids. The CDR3 here is CASSLMGDRGFSEQFF. In nucleotides, the CDR3 is TGTGCCAGCAGCTTAATGGGTGACAGGGGGTTTTCGGAGCAGTTCTTC.

CDR3 loop: CASSPTGFGSPLHF. The CDR3, as DNA: TGTGCCAGCAGCCCGACAGGGTTCGGGTCACCCCTCCACTTT. This chain connects TRBV11-2 to TRBJ1-6, with TRBD1 identical over 7 bases. Germline CDR1 and CDR2: SGHAT and FQNNGV. The CDR3 sequence is 14 residues long. V shed 5 bases and J 10 bases; nucleotides not matched to a gene: 8.

CDR3 in DNA: TGTGCCAGCAGCCCGCTAGGGAACGGGGACAATGAGCAGTTCTTC. The encoded protein is CASSPLGNGDNEQFF. The V call is TRBV11-3, the J call TRBJ2-1; weak D call: TRBD2 (5 bases). The CDR3 runs 15 residues. Germline V CDR1 and CDR2: SGHNT, YENEEA. V gave up 5 bases and J gave up 5 bases, with 16 bases separating them.

This sequence joins TRBV7-2 and TRBJ1-2, with TRBD1 identical over 7 bases. The CDR3 consists of 15 residues. V lost 5 bases and J lost 4; bases outside the gene matches: 10. Germline V CDR1 and CDR2: SGHTA, FQGNSA. The CDR3 region has the DNA TGTGCCAGCAGCACCAGACAGGGACCATCCTATGGCTACACCTTC. Its translation: CASSTRQGPSYGYTF.

The V and J genes are TRBV15 and TRBJ1-3, with D hard to call. This CDR3 contains 14 residues. The germline V and J ends were trimmed by 3 bases and 4 bases, with 10 bases remaining between them. Germline CDR1 reads LNHNV; CDR2 reads YYDKDF (reference sequence). CDR3 DNA sequence: TGTGCCACCAGCAGTTCGGGAAAGGGAAACACCATATATTTT. The encoded protein is CATSSSGKGNTIYF.

The genes are TRBV7-2 and TRBJ1-1; D gene uncertain. The CDR3 runs to 12 residues. Between the trimmed V and J ends, which lost 4 bases and 8 bases, there was a span of 11 bases. Germline CDR1 reads SGHTA; CDR2 reads FQGNSA. CDR3 bases: TGTGCCAGCAGCTCAGGTTGGGTAGAAGCTTTCTTT. This sequence encodes CASSSGWVEAFF.

The J gene is TRBJ2-2, the V gene TRBV14; tentative D call: TRBD2 (6 bases). The CDR3 totals 16 residues. CDR1 SGHDN and CDR2 FVKESK come from the germline V gene. Trimming took 0 bases from V and 1 from J, leaving 9 bases between them. The CDR3 sequence is CASSQDLGLNTGELFF. DNA for the CDR3: TGTGCCAGCAGCCAAGATCTGGGACTGAACACCGGGGAGCTGTTTTTT.